This TCR beta chain was captured in a study of shared clonotypes between healthy human individuals. Findings of the study overall: Generation probabilities were higher for clonotypes shared across all four sorted-subset donors than for unshared ones.

The assay was run at deep level. In the original analysis: Filtering of immunoSEQ junctional sequences could not match full-length read filtering. Here immunoSEQ multiplex PCR was the method, and the copy in TCRdb shows in-frame clones only, minus some. V and J calls and clone size are as listed in that table; D and trimming were resolved from the DNA. The sample shows around 580,000 clones, roughly 98% of them seen only once. CDR1 and CDR2 (germline): KGHSH, LQKENI. The length of the CDR3 is 15 residues. V was shortened by 0 bases and J by 7 bases, with 13 bases between the two germline ends. CD45RO negativity and positive selection for CCR7 defined naive CD8 cells, a population that excluded terminally differentiated effector memory CD45RA+ cells. Concerning this clone itself: Antigen: not known.

Sample: naive CD8+ T cells sorted from blood. This receptor was identified in a man younger than 45 in good health. The chain joins TRBV18 to TRBJ1-5, with D possibly matching TRBD1 (6 bases). The CDR3 sequence: CASSPPGGGGQPQHF. For the CDR3, the DNA is TGTGCCAGCTCACCACCGGGGGGCGGCGGACAGCCCCAGCATTTT. The full variable domain, completed using reference TRBV18 and TRBJ1-5, is NAGVMQNPRHLVRRRGQEARLRCSPMKGHSHVYWYRQLPEEGLKFMVYLQKENIIDESGMPKERFSAEFPKEGPSILRIQQVVRGDSAAYFCASSPPGGGGQPQHFGDGTRLSIL.